This TCR beta chain appears in the sequencing data of a study of cytomegalovirus exposure and HLA in healthy donors. Study overall: The platform used for the roughly 120 validation repertoires matched that of the roughly 630 first-cohort repertoires, a later analysis reported. Findings and limits, study-wide: The classifier reportedly diagnosed cytomegalovirus status with high specificity and sensitivity. The study flagged approximately 180 TCR beta chains as cytomegalovirus-associated.

Regarding this clone: Its antigen is not identified.

Assay: immunoSEQ multiplex PCR; the TCRdb copy retains only in-frame clones and omits some. The sample consists of about 140,000 clones, 86% of them appearing once. This CDR3 is 15 amino acids long. V was clipped by 5 bases and J by 1 base, with 14 bases between them. CDR1 is SEHNR and CDR2 is FQNEAQ in the germline V gene (reference sequence). The TCR comes from a man between 18 and 35 years old in good health and CMV-seronegative. The chain carries TRBV7-9 and TRBJ1-1; TRBD1 might be the D (6 bases). The sequenced sample was PBMCs. The CDR3 coding sequence is TGTGCCAGCAGCGTCCAGGGGCAGCCGAACACTGAAGCTTTCTTT. Translation: CASSVQGQPNTEAFF. The complete variable domain, with remaining parts taken from reference TRBV7-9 and TRBJ1-1, reads DTGVSQNPRHKITKRGQNVTFRCDPISEHNRLYWYRQTLGQGPEFLTYFQNEAQLEKSRLLSDRFSAERPKGSFSTLEIQRTEQGDSAMYLCASSVQGQPNTEAFFGQGTRLTVV.